Included here is one T cell receptor (beta chain) sequence, with context. The antigen remains undetermined. CDR3 length: 15 residues. Trimming left V 1 base short and J 2 bases short, with 11 bases between. Germline lookup yields CDR1 MGHRA and CDR2 YSYEKL. This sample stems from a study of shared clonotypes between healthy human individuals. Study information: Three plates were used per donor for CD4 naive, three for CD4 memory, two for CD8 naive and one for CD8 memory.

Both subsets, CD45RA+ naive and CD45RA-negative memory, were split from the CD4+ cells. Study observations and caveats: Since donors were few, the genetic and exposure-history diversity represented was limited. Although depth was large, rarefaction showed that sequencing of the sorted subsets was incomplete.

This table comes from immunoSEQ multiplex PCR, and its TCRdb copy is limited to in-frame clones, with some not included. Among millions of clones listed, 90% to 95% were seen once. The chain employs TRBV4-1 and TRBJ2-5; D is undetermined. The source of this sequence is a man aged 18 to 29 in good health. Some clones in this sample may be carry-over from other donors' samples. The specimen sequenced was naive CD4+ T cells from PBMCs. Subset reported: CD45RA+ positively selected. The DNA for the CDR3 is TGCGCCAGCAGCCAAGTTGTTAGCAGTCAAGAGACCCAGTACTTC. Translated, it gives CASSQVVSSQETQYF.